A selection of T cell receptor beta chains follows, all from one sample in a study of radiation and T cells in renal cell carcinoma. Some clones are missing from TCRdb's copy, which holds only in-frame ones; the method was immunoSEQ multiplex PCR. The repertoire holds 130,000 or so clones, with over 75% as singletons. The sequenced sample was blood, obtained from a patient whose treatment included radiotherapy and nephrectomy. The receptor set was obtained from a woman in her 50s with renal cell carcinoma. CDR3s include the opening cysteine and the closing phenylalanine or tryptophan.

V	J	CDR3
TRBV18	TRBJ2-2	CASSPAGQRNTGELFF
TRBV19	TRBJ1-5	CASSLTGGSSSNQPQHF
TRBV5-4	TRBJ2-5	CASSLGSYPQETQYF
TRBV11-3	TRBJ1-1	CASSRSGANTEAFF
TRBV9	TRBJ2-3	CASSSAWDGSTDTQYF
TRBV18	TRBJ1-1	CASSADRNTEAFF
TRBV18	TRBJ2-5	CASSTTSSQETQYF
TRBV9	TRBJ2-7	CASSARQDTSYEQYF
TRBV7-9	TRBJ2-6	CASPGGSGANVLTF
TRBV7-6	TRBJ1-1	CASSLDRNTEAFF
TRBV6-1	TRBJ1-1	CASSAHYLLNTEAFF
TRBV15	TRBJ1-4	CATSRDRGQGEKLFF
TRBV4-2	TRBJ2-1	CASSQEAGLAVYNEQFF
TRBV6-6	TRBJ2-1	CASRHRDPGWNEQFF
TRBV19	TRBJ1-4	CACSDNRGLTVDELFF
TRBV30	TRBJ2-5	CAWNPGPRSKETQYF
TRBV10-2	TRBJ2-5	CASSPGLMEQETQYF
TRBV19	TRBJ1-5	CASSLGQGQPQHF
TRBV2	TRBJ2-7	CASSELGGLTYEQYF
TRBV25-1	TRBJ1-6	CASSELRENNSPLHF
TRBV25-1	TRBJ1-6	CASSDPPTVNGEPLHF
TRBV5-1	TRBJ1-4	CASSFGAEKLFF
TRBV2	TRBJ1-6	CASSERQVGNSPLHF
TRBV18	TRBJ1-2	CASSPPRRSGGYTF
TRBV12-5	TRBJ1-2	CASGFGGAGGYTF
TRBV4-1	TRBJ1-4	CASRLQGMSNEKLFF
TRBV11-2	TRBJ2-6	CASSARVSGANVLTF
TRBV4-1	TRBJ2-5	CASSQDRAGGVQETQYF
TRBV7-3	TRBJ2-2	CASSLIPSFAETGELFF
TRBV5-1	TRBJ2-7	CASSFETVLLSEQYF
TRBV19	TRBJ2-2	CASIDGAGELFF
TRBV4-2	TRBJ2-1	CASSPDQKRGNSPEFF
TRBV4-2	TRBJ2-1	CASSPGLADYNEQFF
TRBV13	TRBJ2-7	CASSFTGYEQYF
TRBV19	TRBJ1-2	CADATFGGYGYTF
TRBV7-9	TRBJ1-2	CASSLETPLGAYTF
TRBV14	TRBJ1-2	CASSRPHQGAYGYTF
TRBV13	TRBJ1-2	CASSLDRYYGYTF
TRBV19	TRBJ1-4	CASSPPYGRDEKLFF
TRBV5-1	TRBJ2-2	CASSLGKGVTGELFF
TRBV10-3	TRBJ1-2	CAISVAGGNYGYTF